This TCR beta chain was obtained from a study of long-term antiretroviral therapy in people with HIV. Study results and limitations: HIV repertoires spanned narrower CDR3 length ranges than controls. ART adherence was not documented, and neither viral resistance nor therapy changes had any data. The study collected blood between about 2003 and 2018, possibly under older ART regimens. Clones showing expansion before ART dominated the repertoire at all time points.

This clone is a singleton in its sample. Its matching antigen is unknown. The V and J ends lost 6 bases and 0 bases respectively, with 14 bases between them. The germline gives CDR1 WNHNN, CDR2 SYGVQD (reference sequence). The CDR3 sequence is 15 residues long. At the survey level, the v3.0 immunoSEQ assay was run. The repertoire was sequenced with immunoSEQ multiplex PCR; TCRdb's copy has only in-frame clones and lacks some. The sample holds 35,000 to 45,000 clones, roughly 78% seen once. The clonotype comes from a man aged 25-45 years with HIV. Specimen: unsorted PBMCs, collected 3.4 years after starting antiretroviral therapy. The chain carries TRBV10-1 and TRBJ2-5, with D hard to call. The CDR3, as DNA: TGCGCCAGCAGCTCCGGGCGATACTACCAAGAGACCCAGTACTTC. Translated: CASSSGRYYQETQYF.